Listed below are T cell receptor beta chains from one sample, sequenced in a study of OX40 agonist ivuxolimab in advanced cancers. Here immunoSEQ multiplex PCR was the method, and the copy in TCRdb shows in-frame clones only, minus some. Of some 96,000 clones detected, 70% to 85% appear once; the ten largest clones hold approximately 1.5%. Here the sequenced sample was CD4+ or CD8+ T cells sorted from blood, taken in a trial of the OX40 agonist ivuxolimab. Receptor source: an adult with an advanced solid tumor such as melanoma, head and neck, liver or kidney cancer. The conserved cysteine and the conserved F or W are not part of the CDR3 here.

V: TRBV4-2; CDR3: ASSQGRPYSTDTQY
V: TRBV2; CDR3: ASSLTGINEKLF
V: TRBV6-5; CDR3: ASSRDTSYTEAF
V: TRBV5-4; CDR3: ASSPGTGFSGANVLT
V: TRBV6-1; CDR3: ASSDTGGAYNEQF
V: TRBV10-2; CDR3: ASTGQTNTEAF
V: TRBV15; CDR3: ATSRDGQNQY
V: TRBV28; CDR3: ASTSGGQETQY
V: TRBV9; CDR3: ASSVATGSTGELF
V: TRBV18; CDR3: ASSPGNGGGYT
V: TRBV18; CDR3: ASSPRGRTSGANVLT
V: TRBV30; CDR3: AWNRYNQPQH
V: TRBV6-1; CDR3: ASSKTQGYGYT
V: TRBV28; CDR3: ASSFLGDSQTPQH
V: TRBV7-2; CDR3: ASSGRAGANVLT
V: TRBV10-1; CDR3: ASNKQGVRCSTDTQY
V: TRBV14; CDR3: ASSQVRTETQY
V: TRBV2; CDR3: ASIQSPTNEKLF
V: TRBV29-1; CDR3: SVAGQIMNTEAF
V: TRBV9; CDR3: ASSPGQGVGEQY
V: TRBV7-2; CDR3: ASSLRQGDNQPQH
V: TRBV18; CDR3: ASSPRALAGDTDTQY
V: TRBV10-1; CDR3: ASSGVGQETQY
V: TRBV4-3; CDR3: ASSQDKGAGETQY
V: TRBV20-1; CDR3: SAENTDTQY
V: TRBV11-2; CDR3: ASSSSVLAESYEQY
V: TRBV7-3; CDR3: ASSWDRGDVGYT
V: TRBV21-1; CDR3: ASSKESRQGAAYDSPLH
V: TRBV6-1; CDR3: ASRDRADFYEQY
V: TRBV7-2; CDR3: ASSLKDRGPYEQY
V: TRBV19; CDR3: ASSRGTSGGPSSYEQY
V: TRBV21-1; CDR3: ASSKGYRGSEQY
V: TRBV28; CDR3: ASSPAATGGLAKNIQY
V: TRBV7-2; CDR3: ASTLAGGPDTQY
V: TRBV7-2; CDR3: ASSLLQEGEAF
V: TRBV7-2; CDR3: ASSPERERYNEQF
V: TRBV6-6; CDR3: ASRWDSRSESPLH
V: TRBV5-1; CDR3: ASSPLYPFGQPAEQY
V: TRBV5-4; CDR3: ASSLGGTPVLYEQY
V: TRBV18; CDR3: ASSYDSGFYNEQF
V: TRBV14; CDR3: ASSPGLAGLETQY
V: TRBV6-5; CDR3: ASSRATDNEKLF
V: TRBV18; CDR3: ASSPLGQGGNEQY
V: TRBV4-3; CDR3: ASSQDLSRGSSTDTQY